This T cell receptor (beta chain) was sequenced for a study of human T cells and chemical hapten exposure. Study at large: Patients received weekly diphenylcyclopropenone doses to the scalp throughout the approximately 25-week study.

TCRdb itself ran the RACE reads through MiXCR, one entry per CDR3 protein. In the table there are fewer than 130,000 distinct CDR3 sequences, approximately 10% of which are singletons. The germline V gene has CDR1 KGHSH and CDR2 LQKENI. Trimming removed 5 bases from V and 5 bases from J, with 12 bases in between. CDR3 length: 13 residues. The study, taken as a whole, reports: The formation of large CDR3 similarity clusters by expanded TCRs significantly exceeded that of controls. The presence of alopecia in the donors means their immune response may differ from healthy people's. High-frequency TCRs, those above 1 in 1000, stayed the same after DPC sensitization.

Time point described: patch test 1, 2 weeks after DPC sensitization. This sample's treatment: therapeutic diphenylcyclopropenone sensitization with weekly scalp DPC. About this clonotype itself: Its antigen remains unknown.

Specimen: whole blood, collected in connection with sensitization to the hapten diphenylcyclopropenone (DPC). This chain uses TRBV18 with TRBJ2-5; D remains unclear. This clonotype was obtained from a woman between 40 and 50 years old with alopecia areata. Some clones in this sample may be carry-over from other donors' samples. CDR3 region: CASSTTMWETQYF. The CDR3 bases are TGTGCCAGCTCAACGACAATGTGGGAGACCCAGTACTTC.